This T cell receptor beta chain appears in the sequencing data of a study of shared clonotypes between healthy human individuals. This CDR3 has 14 amino acids. From germline, CDR1 is LNHDA and CDR2 SQIVND (reference sequence). The germline V and J ends were trimmed by 6 bases and 2 bases, with 14 bases remaining between them. This table comes from immunoSEQ multiplex PCR, and its TCRdb copy is limited to in-frame clones, with some not included. The sample includes some 2,500,000 clones, 93% of them seen just once. The sample comprised naive CD4+ T cells from PBMCs. Subset given: CD45RA+ positively selected. The receptor comes from a man aged 18-30 years in good health. Some clones in this sample may be carry-over from other donors' samples. V usage is TRBV19 and J usage is TRBJ2-7, with D possibly matching TRBD1 (6 bases). The CDR3 spells CASSRPGQTYEQYF. DNA of the CDR3: TGTGCCAGTAGCAGGCCCGGACAGACCTACGAGCAGTACTTC.